This record looks at one TCR beta chain sequence and its context. These data originate in a study of control samples from healthy donors and cancer patients. Germline CDR1 and CDR2: LNHDA and SQIVND (reference sequence). V gave up 6 bases and J gave up 5 bases, with 12 bases separating them. The CDR3 sequence is 13 residues long. Sequencing was performed with immunoSEQ multiplex PCR; in TCRdb, only in-frame clones are kept and a portion is missing. The sample includes more than 150,000 clones, over 85% of them seen just once. Input material: blood. The clonotype comes from a man younger than 35 in good health. This chain links TRBV19 with TRBJ2-3; tentatively, D is TRBD2 (5 bases). CDR3 loop: CASSQEGGDTQYF. CDR3 sequence (DNA): TGTGCCAGTAGCCAAGAGGGCGGAGATACGCAGTATTTT.